The 7 T cell receptor beta chains presented below share a single source sample, sequenced in a study of neoadjuvant anti-PD-1 for oral cavity cancer. Method: immunoSEQ multiplex PCR; TCRdb's copy keeps in-frame clones and lacks some. The repertoire has about 72,000 clones, around 80% of them found once; the top ten carry roughly 3.4%. The sequences come from PBMCs, collected before nivolumab (anti-PD-1) treatment. All receptors come from a person between 40 and 85 years old with oral cavity squamous cell carcinoma.

The V gene is TRBV7-6, the J gene TRBJ2-7; no firm D call. Germline V lookup: CDR1 SGHVS, CDR2 FNYEAQ. The CDR3 sequence is 15 residues long. V was shortened by 0 bases and J by 2 bases, with 11 bases between the two germline ends. The CDR3 nucleotides read TGTGCCAGCAGCTTAGCGGAAGCAGCTACCTACGAGCAGTACTTC. The encoded protein is CASSLAEAATYEQYF.

This clone appeared a single time. The chain carries TRBV2 and TRBJ1-1; 9 nucleotides match TRBD1. V shed 6 bases and J 5 bases; nucleotides not matched to a gene: 7. The germline V gene has CDR1 SNHLY and CDR2 FYNNEI. CDR3 length equals 14 residues. Written as DNA, the CDR3 is TGTGCCAGCAGCAGGACAGGGGCTTCGACTGAAGCTTTCTTT. Translation gives CASSRTGASTEAFF. Supplemented by reference TRBV2 and TRBJ1-1, the full variable domain reads EPEVTQTPSHQVTQMGQEVILRCVPISNHLYFYWYRQILGQKVEFLVSFYNNEISEKSEIFDDQFSVERPDGSNFTLKIRSTKLEDSAMYFCASSRTGASTEAFFGQGTRLTVV.

J is TRBJ2-7 and V is TRBV29-1; D gene uncertain. The germline V and J ends were trimmed by 3 bases and 3 bases, with 9 bases remaining between them. Germline-derived CDR1 and CDR2 are SQVTM and ANQGSEA. The CDR3 sequence is 12 residues long. The CDR3 nucleotides are TGCAGCGTTGAGGCCGGGTACTACGAGCAGTACTTC. It is translated as CSVEAGYYEQYF.

This clone has more than one count but fewer than ten. This chain links TRBV7-3 with TRBJ1-2, with a tentative D call TRBD1 (5 bases). The CDR3 totals 14 residues. Germline CDR1 is SGHTA and CDR2 is FQGTGA. Trimming cost V 7 bases and J 3 bases, with 15 bases left between them. The CDR3 bases are TGTGCCAGCACCAATGGGGGGACCCACTATGGCTACACCTTC. Its translation: CASTNGGTHYGYTF.

The chain employs TRBV10-2 and TRBJ2-1, with TRBD2 identical over 7 bases. Trimming cost V 2 bases and J 7 bases; bases outside gene matches: 23. The germline V gene encodes CDR1 WSHSY and CDR2 SAAADI. The CDR3 spans 20 residues. The chain's CDR3 is CASSEGPRAPRIGRYNEQFF. CDR3 nucleotide sequence: TGCGCCAGCAGTGAGGGACCCCGGGCCCCCCGTATCGGGAGGTATAATGAGCAGTTCTTC.

J is TRBJ1-5 and V is TRBV2; 8 bases fit TRBD1. CDR1 and CDR2 (germline): SNHLY, FYNNEI. The ends lost 8 bases at V and 4 bases at J; junction bases unmatched: 7. This CDR3 region has 14 residues. The CDR3 reads CASHQQGVNQPQHF. CDR3 nucleotides: TGTGCCAGCCATCAACAGGGGGTTAATCAGCCCCAGCATTTT.

The gene calls are TRBV11-2 and TRBJ1-2; no reliable D call. V lost 3 bases to trimming and J lost 2 bases, with 10 bases between them. Germline CDR1 reads SGHAT; CDR2 reads FQNNGV. CDR3 length: 14 residues. In nucleotides, the CDR3 is TGTGCCAGCAGCTTCTCTACAGAGAACTATGGCTACACCTTC. It translates to CASSFSTENYGYTF.